This T cell receptor beta chain was sequenced in a study of control samples from healthy donors and cancer patients. Generated by immunoSEQ multiplex PCR, the TCRdb table keeps only in-frame clones and is missing some. The sample lists under 100,000 clones, more than 80% occurring once. There are 15 residues in the CDR3. The germline CDR1 and CDR2 sequences are LGHNA and YNFKEQ. Trimming took 0 bases from V and 5 from J, leaving 10 bases between them. Sequencing was done on a sample of blood. The chain couples TRBV4-2 to TRBJ1-4; a possible D gene is TRBD1 (5 bases). This sequence originates from a woman in her thirties in good health. CDR3 protein: CASSQERGRNEKLFF. The DNA for the CDR3 is TGTGCCAGCAGCCAAGAAAGGGGCAGAAATGAAAAACTGTTTTTT.